Listed below are T cell receptor beta chains from one sample, sequenced in a study of T cell responses to AZD1222 COVID-19 vaccine. Assay: immunoSEQ multiplex PCR; the TCRdb copy retains only in-frame clones and omits some. This sample has 90,000 to 120,000 clones, with nearly 90% found just once. The sequenced sample was peripheral blood, obtained 28 days after the second AZD1222 dose. These receptors were obtained from an adult who received the AZD1222 COVID-19 vaccine. Both conserved end residues are trimmed from each CDR3. Each record gives: V gene, CDR3 length, J gene, CDR3 protein.

>TRBV10-3|12|TRBJ1-1
AISESQGRTEAF
>TRBV15|13|TRBJ1-1
ATSRDSIRGTEAF
>TRBV7-2|15|TRBJ1-6
ASNFVGGSSYNSPLH
>TRBV9|12|TRBJ2-3
ASSVVAGTDTQY
>TRBV7-8|14|TRBJ2-2
ASSLVVSVTGRELF
>TRBV19|12|TRBJ2-7
ASSGSATFYEQY
>TRBV9|11|TRBJ1-1
ASSASGNTEAF
>TRBV19|11|TRBJ1-5
ATTYSVDQPQH
>TRBV6-1|9|TRBJ1-3
ASSELNTIY
>TRBV27|12|TRBJ2-2
ASSLSYSSGELF
>TRBV14|11|TRBJ2-7
ASSPLGDYEQY
>TRBV27|14|TRBJ2-1
ASSLVGSGGYNEQF
>TRBV28|16|TRBJ2-2
ASSLLQGSHKYTGELF
>TRBV5-8|10|TRBJ2-2
ASSYKTGELF
>TRBV6-1|13|TRBJ1-3
ASSEFRGSGNTIY
>TRBV11-2|13|TRBJ1-2
ASSLVGQENYGYT
>TRBV7-8|11|TRBJ2-1
ASSLGAYNEQF
>TRBV6-1|12|TRBJ2-1
ASSSRDRNNEQF
>TRBV11-2|13|TRBJ2-5
ASSLEGGFLETQY
>TRBV27|13|TRBJ2-7
ASRLTGTLSYEQY
>TRBV11-1|12|TRBJ2-1
ASSLRQGRNEQF
>TRBV18|10|TRBJ1-1
ASSLGSTEAF
>TRBV7-9|13|TRBJ2-1
ASSLSRDGPDEQF
>TRBV12-3/TRBV12-4|10|TRBJ2-2
ASRSEAGELF
>TRBV5-5|14|TRBJ2-2
ASSPRDRGNTGELF
>TRBV30|12|TRBJ2-6
AWWTGTGANVLT
>TRBV24-1|13|TRBJ2-7
ATSDGGTSIREQY
>TRBV2|13|TRBJ1-5
ASRETGPSNQPQH
>TRBV27|11|TRBJ2-7
ASSLGTGYEQY
>TRBV18|12|TRBJ1-3
ASSQVDSGNTIY
>TRBV4-3|12|TRBJ2-7
ASSRGGRGYEQY
>TRBV5-1|13|TRBJ2-3
ASSLDPGKTDTQY
>TRBV3-1/TRBV3-2|12|TRBJ2-7
ASSPGPIEYEQY
>TRBV7-2|13|TRBJ1-2
ASSLLGGADYGYT